A single sample gave rise to the 28 T cell receptor beta chains below, sequenced in a study of beta chain features in type 1 diabetes. Study-wide results and caveats: People with Type 1 diabetes carried modestly yet significantly shorter TCRB CDR3s in all four CD4+ subsets.

These receptors have no known antigen. Expressed TCRB transcripts were sequenced, since all the RNA that had been isolated was reverse transcribed. TCRdb's copy holds only in-frame clones and misses some; the assay was immunoSEQ multiplex PCR. This sample carries 500,000 to 800,000 clones, approximately 13% of them seen once, and the ten largest clones take more than 0.095%. Sequencing was done on a sample of naive CD4+ T cells from blood. Receptors were obtained from a man aged 25 to 40 with type 1 diabetes.

This clone has more than one count but fewer than ten. This chain connects TRBV7-9 to TRBJ2-5; tentatively, D is TRBD2 (5 bases). CDR3 length: 14 residues. Germline CDR1 and CDR2: SEHNR and FQNEAQ (reference sequence). The V and J ends lost 4 bases and 10 bases respectively, with 19 bases between them. The CDR3 loop is CASSSPSDGVIQYF. The CDR3 DNA reads as TGTGCCAGCAGCTCCCCCTCGGACGGGGTGATCCAGTACTTC. Drawing the rest from reference TRBV7-9 and TRBJ2-5, the complete variable domain is DTGVSQNPRHKITKRGQNVTFRCDPISEHNRLYWYRQTLGQGPEFLTYFQNEAQLEKSRLLSDRFSAERPKGSFSTLEIQRTEQGDSAMYLCASSSPSDGVIQYFGPGTRLLVL.

This clone has just a few counts. CDR3: CSARGQGNTIYF. CDR3 nucleotides: TGCAGCGCCCGGGGACAGGGCAACACCATATATTTT. V usage is TRBV29-1 and J usage is TRBJ1-3; 9 bases are a match to TRBD1. Unmatched junction bases numbered 5, after V lost 7 bases and J lost 7 bases. Germline assignment: CDR1 SQVTM and CDR2 ANQGSEA. The CDR3 has 12 residues.

Turning to this clone: Other DNA sequences within the sample encode an identical CDR3. The rearrangement joins TRBV4-3 to TRBJ2-5; D is undetermined. The CDR3 covers 13 residues. Germline V CDR1 and CDR2: LGHNA, YSLEER. V shed 0 bases and J shed 4 bases, with 6 bases lying between them. CDR3 region: CASSQDPGETQYF. DNA of the CDR3: TGCGCCAGCAGCCAAGATCCCGGAGAGACCCAGTACTTC.

In its sample, this clone was seen a few times. The chain joins TRBV11-2 to TRBJ2-1; D unresolved. This CDR3 has 12 amino acids. V lost 5 bases, J lost 9 bases, and 11 bases lay in between. Germline V gene data show CDR1 as SGHAT and CDR2 as FQNNGV. CDR3 amino acids: CASSLALVEQFF. CDR3 coding DNA: TGTGCCAGCAGCCTGGCGTTGGTTGAGCAGTTCTTC.

This clone was detected a few times. V usage is TRBV30 and J usage is TRBJ1-6; D call uncertain. Germline assignment: CDR1 GTSNPN and CDR2 SVGIG (reference sequence). This CDR3 contains 17 residues. Trimming removed 3 bases at V and 0 bases at J, with 15 bases between. CDR3 loop: CAWRLKTAFSYNSPLHF. In DNA, the CDR3 is TGTGCCTGGAGACTTAAGACGGCTTTCTCCTATAATTCACCCCTCCACTTT. The complete variable domain, with remaining parts taken from reference TRBV30 and TRBJ1-6, reads SQTIHQWPATLVQPVGSPLSLECTVEGTSNPNLYWYRQAAGRGLQLLFYSVGIGQISSEVPQNLSASRPQDRQFILSSKKLLLSDSGFYLCAWRLKTAFSYNSPLHFGNGTRLTVT.

The chain carries TRBV7-3 and TRBJ2-2; 7 nucleotides line up with TRBD1. The germline V gene encodes CDR1 SGHTA and CDR2 FQGTGA. V was clipped by 5 bases and J by 0 bases; unmatched bases: 6. There are 16 residues in the CDR3. This CDR3 reads CASSTDRDANTGELFF. The CDR3 DNA follows: TGTGCCAGCAGCACAGACAGGGACGCGAACACCGGGGAGCTGTTTTTT.

This clone appeared a few times. The chain has TRBV9 and TRBJ2-7, with TRBD1 identical over 7 bases. CDR1 and CDR2 from the germline V gene are SGDLS and YYNGEE. CDR3 length: 15 amino acids. Losses at the gene ends were 3 bases for V and 5 bases for J; bases not matched to a gene: 11. Here the CDR3 reads CASSGRPGTVDEQYF. For the CDR3, the DNA is TGTGCCAGCAGCGGTAGACCCGGGACAGTCGACGAGCAGTACTTC.

This clone was counted between two and nine times. The genes are TRBV4-2 and TRBJ2-1, with D unclear. The length of the CDR3 is 12 residues. V lost 4 bases, J lost 13 bases, and 14 bases lay in between. Germline V gene data show CDR1 as LGHNA and CDR2 as YNFKEQ. CDR3 bases: TGTGCCAGCAGCCGCGAAGATCAAACCCAGTTCTTC. This codes for CASSREDQTQFF.

The chain employs TRBV2 and TRBJ1-2, with D unresolved. The CDR3 extends over 11 amino acids. Trimming shortened V by 4 bases and J by 7 bases, and 7 bases separated the two germline ends. Germline loops: CDR1 SNHLY, CDR2 FYNNEI. The DNA for the CDR3 is TGTGCCAGCAGTGCAAGGGTTGGCTACACCTTC. It yields the protein CASSARVGYTF.

A few counts support this clone. This chain links TRBV18 with TRBJ2-3, with D hard to call. V was pared by 4 bases and J by 0 bases, with 5 bases between. The CDR3 runs to 13 residues. Germline V lookup: CDR1 KGHSH, CDR2 LQKENI. CDR3 amino acids: CASSLLSTDTQYF. As DNA, the CDR3 is TGTGCCAGCTCACTCCTGAGCACAGATACGCAGTATTTT.

This clone was counted a few times. The chain employs TRBV5-6 and TRBJ2-5, with TRBD2 as a possible D gene (6 bases). The CDR3 extends over 15 amino acids. Germline lookup yields CDR1 SGHDT and CDR2 YYEEEE. Trimming stripped 2 bases from V and 2 bases from J, with 13 bases between. The CDR3 DNA sequence: TGTGCCAGCAGCTTAACGGGGACTCTGCAAGAGACCCAGTACTTC. It yields the protein CASSLTGTLQETQYF.

The V call is TRBV28, the J call TRBJ2-5, with D perhaps TRBD1 (6 bases). V lost 3 bases and J 1 base, leaving 12 bases between the germline ends. Germline loops: CDR1 MDHEN, CDR2 SYDVKM. This CDR3 comprises 15 residues. The CDR3 coding sequence is TGTGCCAGCAGTTTCCCTGGACAGTTCCAAGAGACCCAGTACTTC. Amino acids: CASSFPGQFQETQYF.

This clone was seen more than once but under ten times. The DNA of the CDR3 is TGTGCCAGCAGTGCGGACAGGGTTCTCCAGCCCCAGCATTTT. Translated: CASSADRVLQPQHF. This sequence joins TRBV6-1 and TRBJ1-5; 8 nucleotides agree with TRBD1. The CDR3 loop spans 14 amino acids. V dropped 4 bases and J dropped 7; count of bases not matched to a gene: 6. The germline V gene has CDR1 MNHNS and CDR2 SASEGT.

This chain joins TRBV30 and TRBJ2-1, with D perhaps matching TRBD1 or TRBD2 (6 bases each). The CDR3 extends over 11 amino acids. Deletions cut 7 bases from V and 8 bases from J, with 12 bases between. Germline-derived CDR1 and CDR2 are GTSNPN and SVGIG (reference sequence). CDR3 coding DNA: TGTGCCTCCTCCGGGGGCGATGAGCAGTTCTTC. Protein product: CASSGGDEQFF.

This chain uses TRBV13 with TRBJ1-2; D may be TRBD1 (6 bases). V was shortened by 2 bases and J by 7 bases, with 14 bases between the two germline ends. The CDR3 is made up of 14 amino acids. Germline CDR1 and CDR2: PRHDT and FYEKMQ (reference sequence). CDR3 sequence: CASSLRQGSGGYTF. CDR3 bases: TGTGCCAGCAGCTTAAGGCAGGGGTCAGGTGGCTACACCTTC.

Remarks on this clone: Within the sample, other DNA sequences also encode this same CDR3. The genes are TRBV5-4 and TRBJ2-5; D is unresolved. CDR3 length equals 13 residues. Trimming cost V 0 bases and J 2 bases, with 5 bases left between them. Looked up from germline, CDR1 is SGHNT and CDR2 is YYREEE (reference sequence). CDR3 residues: CASSLGRQETQYF. CDR3 bases: TGTGCCAGCAGCTTGGGCAGACAAGAGACCCAGTACTTC.

This clone has more than one count but fewer than ten. V gene TRBV2 combines with J gene TRBJ2-7, with 9 nucleotides matching TRBD1. This CDR3 is 14 amino acids long. The V and J ends lost 4 bases and 2 bases, in that order; junction bases with no gene match: 3. CDR1 and CDR2 from the germline V gene are SNHLY and FYNNEI. Here the CDR3 reads CASSANRGPYEQYF. For the CDR3, the DNA is TGTGCCAGCAGTGCTAACAGGGGGCCCTACGAGCAGTACTTC.

Regarding this clone: Other DNA sequences in the sample encode the same CDR3. This rearrangement joins TRBV19 to TRBJ1-4, with 8 nucleotides matching TRBD1. The CDR3 is 14 amino acids. The J segment lost 8 bases and the V segment lost 3 bases, leaving 5 bases of the junction unmatched. CDR1 and CDR2 (germline): LNHDA, SQIVND (reference sequence). This chain's CDR3 is CASSIGQGGEKLFF. In nucleotides, the CDR3 is TGTGCCAGTAGTATCGGACAGGGTGGCGAAAAACTGTTTTTT.

This clone appeared a few times. The chain combines TRBV16 with TRBJ1-5; D is undetermined. Trimming took off 4 bases at V and 2 bases at J, with 15 bases between the two ends. CDR3 length equals 16 residues. CDR1 and CDR2 (germline): KGHSY, FQNENV. CDR3 amino acids: CASSLFGGAGNQPQHF. CDR3 DNA sequence: TGTGCCAGCAGCCTCTTCGGAGGTGCGGGCAATCAGCCCCAGCATTTT.

V usage is TRBV5-1 and J usage is TRBJ2-5; tentatively, D is TRBD2 (6 bases). The germline gives CDR1 SGHRS, CDR2 YFSETQ. The CDR3 contains 13 residues. Trimming cost V 5 bases and J 1 base, with 9 bases left between them. CDR3 DNA: TGCGCCAGCAGTCGGGACTTCCAAGAGACCCAGTACTTC. It translates to CASSRDFQETQYF.

This clone was picked up a small number of times. The rearrangement uses TRBV27 and TRBJ2-2; 7 bases align to TRBD2. The CDR3 has 16 amino acids. Germline V gene sequence: CDR1 MNHEY, CDR2 SMNVEV (reference sequence). Germline trimming cut 6 bases from V and 2 bases from J; bases unmatched to any gene: 9. The CDR3, as DNA: TGTGCCAGCAGGCCCTTGGGCGGGGGTAACACCGGGGAGCTGTTTTTT. Its protein is CASRPLGGGNTGELFF.

The rearrangement joins TRBV18 to TRBJ1-5; no reliable D call. In germline, CDR1 is KGHSH, CDR2 LQKENI. Deletions cut 3 bases from V and 8 bases from J, with 14 bases between. This CDR3 spans 14 amino acids. The CDR3 spells CASSPQESKEPQHF. CDR3 DNA: TGTGCCAGCTCACCTCAGGAGTCGAAGGAGCCCCAGCATTTT.

This clone showed up just a few times. This sequence joins TRBV30 and TRBJ2-1; D gene uncertain. This CDR3 has 13 amino acids. In germline, CDR1 is GTSNPN, CDR2 SVGIG (reference sequence). Between the trimmed V and J ends, which lost 4 bases and 3 bases, there was a span of 10 bases. CDR3 residues: CAWNSHYYNEQFF. Written as DNA, the CDR3 is TGTGCCTGGAACTCCCATTACTACAATGAGCAGTTCTTC.

In this sample, this clone turned up a few times. The chain recombines TRBV2 with TRBJ2-1; D gene uncertain. The V and J ends lost 1 base and 0 bases respectively, with 7 bases between them. CDR3 length equals 15 residues. Germline loops: CDR1 SNHLY, CDR2 FYNNEI. The CDR3 loop reads CASSEGPSSYNEQFF. The DNA for the CDR3 is TGTGCCAGCAGTGAAGGACCGAGCTCCTACAATGAGCAGTTCTTC.

The chain recombines TRBV28 with TRBJ2-7; TRBD1 matches at 11 bases. Trimming took 6 bases from V and 3 from J; bases not matched to a gene: 4. The CDR3 is 14 residues long. Germline V gene sequence: CDR1 MDHEN, CDR2 SYDVKM. Here the CDR3 DNA reads TGTGCCAGCAGAACGGACAGGGGGCACTACGAGCAGTACTTC. Translation gives CASRTDRGHYEQYF.

The sample holds a few counts of this clone. In nucleotides, the CDR3 is TGCGCCAGCAGGGTGGGGGCGACTGGAAACACCATATATTTT. It specifies CASRVGATGNTIYF. This chain links TRBV10-2 with TRBJ1-3; a weak D match, TRBD1 (6 bases). CDR3 length: 14 residues. Deletions cut 6 bases from V and 2 bases from J, with 11 bases between. Germline V gene lookup returns CDR1 WSHSY and CDR2 SAAADI.

This chain connects TRBV18 to TRBJ1-5; D is uncertain. Looked up from germline, CDR1 is KGHSH and CDR2 is LQKENI. Trimming cost V 2 bases and J 2 bases, with 7 bases left between them. The CDR3 runs to 14 residues. The CDR3 DNA sequence: TGTGCCAGCTCACCAGGGCTCGGCAATCAGCCCCAGCATTTT. Encoded protein: CASSPGLGNQPQHF.

This clone turned up a few times. The chain couples TRBV30 to TRBJ1-5; unclear D gene. The germline V gene has CDR1 GTSNPN and CDR2 SVGIG (reference sequence). This CDR3 is built from 13 residues. Trimming stripped 1 base from V and 5 bases from J, with 9 bases between. In nucleotides, the CDR3 is TGTGCCTGGAGTGCGGAAGGGTATCAGCCCCAGCATTTT. Its protein product is CAWSAEGYQPQHF.